This passage covers 12 T cell receptor beta chains from one sample sequenced in a study of T cells in women clearing cervical HPV infection. Assay used: immunoSEQ multiplex PCR; TCRdb lists only in-frame clones, some missing. The specimen's table records more than 20,000 clones. Sequenced sample: blood buffy coat. Source of these receptors: a woman between 18 and 75 years old with a cervical HPV16 infection that either progressed to CIN3+ or cleared (not recorded which).

With regard to this clone: With the read ending 3 residues before the CDR3 end, the germline J gene is used to fill in that end. The V and J genes are TRBV14 and TRBJ1-1, with D possibly being TRBD1 (5 bases). Germline V CDR1 and CDR2: SGHDN, FVKESK. The CDR3 runs 17 residues. The V end lost 1 base, the J end lost 4 bases, and 19 bases lay between the germline ends. CDR3: CASSQASGLRRSTEAFF. The CDR3 bases that were read are TGTGCCAGCAGCCAAGCCTCGGGACTGCGTCGGAGCACTGAA.

As regards this clone: The CDR3 goes on 3 residues after the read ends, and that part is filled in from the germline J gene. The chain has TRBV20-1 and TRBJ1-1, with 7 bases that match TRBD1. Germline CDR1 reads DFQATT; CDR2 reads SNEGSKA (reference sequence). The trim removed 5 bases at V and 4 bases at J, leaving 10 bases unmatched. The CDR3 loop spans 14 amino acids. The CDR3 sequence: CSAVRGAGATEAFF. CDR3 DNA (partial): TGCAGTGCTGTCAGGGGGGCAGGGGCCACTGAA.

Comment on this clone: Read data end 3 residues before the CDR3 end; the end is taken from the germline J gene. This rearrangement joins TRBV11-2 to TRBJ2-7; 9 nucleotides align to TRBD1. V was clipped by 1 base and J by 5 bases; unmatched bases: 3. The CDR3 loop spans 14 amino acids. From germline, CDR1 is SGHAT and CDR2 FQNNGV. The DNA read from the CDR3 is TGTGCCAGCAGCTTAGGACAGGGGGTCCACGAG. Protein sequence: CASSLGQGVHE. The entire CDR3 sequence reads CASSLGQGVHEQYF.

Turning to this clone: Read coverage stops 3 residues before the CDR3 terminus; the germline J gene supplies the remainder. This chain connects TRBV5-4 to TRBJ2-2; TRBD2 matches at 8 bases. The germline V gene encodes CDR1 SGHNT and CDR2 YYREEE (reference sequence). V shed 4 bases and J 2 bases; nucleotides not matched to a gene: 7. There are 16 residues in the CDR3. The sequenced CDR3 bases are TGTGCCAGCAGCACCATAGCGGGACCAAACACCGGGGAG. Translated, it gives CASSTIAGPNTGE. The entire CDR3 protein reads CASSTIAGPNTGELFF.

With regard to this clone: From the germline J gene comes the end of the CDR3, since the read stops 3 residues before it. The genes are TRBV6-4 and TRBJ2-1, with TRBD2 as a possible D gene (7 bases). The germline V gene encodes CDR1 MRHNA and CDR2 SNTAGT. V lost 6 bases, J lost 9 bases, and 18 bases lay in between. The CDR3 has 14 residues. This chain's CDR3 is CASRANREGTEQFF. CDR3 bases read: TGTGCCAGCAGGGCCAACAGGGAGGGAACTGAG.

Concerning this clone: Sequencing ends 3 residues short of the CDR3 end; the germline J gene provides the rest. V and J are TRBV7-3 and TRBJ1-1, with a possible D match to TRBD1 (5 bases). This CDR3 region has 14 residues. Germline CDR1 reads SGHTA; CDR2 reads FQGTGA. Trimming took 3 bases from V and 2 from J, leaving 10 bases between them. Incomplete CDR3 DNA: TGTGCCAGCAGCTTCGACAGCCTCAACACTGAA. Encoded protein: CASSFDSLNTE. The whole CDR3 is CASSFDSLNTEAFF. The variable domain in full, completed from reference TRBV7-3 and TRBJ1-1, reads GAGVSQTPSNKVTEKGKYVELRCDPISGHTALYWYRQSLGQGPEFLIYFQGTGAADDSGLPNDRFFAVRPEGSVSTLKIQRTERGDSAVYLCASSFDSLNTEAFFGQGTRLTVV.

Worth noting for this clone: Read data end 3 residues before the CDR3 end; the end is taken from the germline J gene. V and J are TRBV13 and TRBJ2-1; D call uncertain. Germline V gene data show CDR1 as PRHDT and CDR2 as FYEKMQ (reference sequence). The CDR3 consists of 13 residues. Trimming stripped 2 bases from V and 4 bases from J, with 6 bases between. Here the CDR3 reads CASSLLRYNEQFF. CDR3 DNA (partial): TGTGCCAGCAGCTTACTCCGGTACAATGAG.

Comment on this clone: With the read ending 3 residues before the CDR3 end, the germline J gene is used to fill in that end. This chain uses TRBV7-2 with TRBJ2-2, with D possibly matching TRBD2 (6 bases). The V end lost 5 bases, the J end lost 6 bases, and 13 bases lay between the germline ends. There are 14 residues in the CDR3. The V gene's germline CDR1 is SGHTA and CDR2 FQGNSA. CDR3: CASSTLPGAGELFF. CDR3 bases read: TGTGCCAGCAGCACCCTTCCGGGGGCCGGGGAG.

The part of the CDR3 DNA that was read is TGTGCCAGCAGTGTTAATATTTACAATGAC. Translating it yields CASSVNIYND. From start to end, the CDR3 is CASSVNIYNDYTF. The chain joins TRBV6-1 to TRBJ1-2; no clear D gene. The CDR3 end is not reached by the read, which stops 3 residues before it; the germline J gene fills it in. This CDR3 is 13 amino acids long. CDR1 MNHNS and CDR2 SASEGT come from the germline V gene.

CDR3: CSASPPPGGSPLHF. The CDR3 bases that were read are TGCAGTGCTAGCCCTCCCCCCGGCGGTTCACCC. The chain is built from TRBV20-1 and TRBJ1-6; D gene ambiguous. The missing CDR3 end, 3 residues past where the read stops, is filled in from the germline J gene. The CDR3 totals 14 residues. The germline V and J ends were trimmed by 3 bases and 9 bases, with 15 bases remaining between them. Germline assignment: CDR1 DFQATT and CDR2 SNEGSKA (reference sequence).

With regard to this clone: The read is 3 residues too short to cover the CDR3 end, so that end is filled in from the germline J gene. The chain employs TRBV18 and TRBJ2-1, with TRBD1 matching over 7 bases. Germline lookup yields CDR1 KGHSH and CDR2 LQKENI. The CDR3 totals 14 residues. V was pared by 3 bases and J by 3 bases, with 2 bases of the junction left unmatched. The part of the CDR3 DNA that was read is TGTGCCAGCTCACCGACAGGGTTCTACAATGAG. This translates into CASSPTGFYNE. The full CDR3 protein is CASSPTGFYNEQFF. The full variable domain, in which reference TRBV18 and TRBJ2-1 provide the parts outside the CDR3, is NAGVMQNPRHLVRRRGQEARLRCSPMKGHSHVYWYRQLPEEGLKFMVYLQKENIIDESGMPKERFSAEFPKEGPSILRIQQVVRGDSAAYFCASSPTGFYNEQFFGPGTRLTVL.

Turning to this clone: The DNA ends 3 residues before the CDR3 does, and the rest of the CDR3 is filled in from the germline J gene. The chain joins TRBV20-1 to TRBJ2-7; 9 bases are shared with TRBD1. The CDR3 extends over 14 amino acids. V lost 3 bases to trimming and J lost 5 bases; unmatched junction nucleotides: 8. From germline, CDR1 is DFQATT and CDR2 SNEGSKA (reference sequence). CDR3 region: CSARANRGRDEQYF. The CDR3 DNA, read in part, is TGCAGTGCTAGGGCTAACAGGGGGCGAGACGAG.